This passage covers 29 T cell receptor beta chains from one sample sequenced in a study of blood T cell repertoires in COVID-19. Generated by immunoSEQ multiplex PCR, the TCRdb table keeps only in-frame clones and is missing some. The sample carries 26,000 or so clones, roughly 89% recorded once. Sequencing was done on a sample of peripheral blood. The receptors shown here come from a man between 70 and 80 years old with acute or convalescent COVID-19.

This chain connects TRBV3-1 (or the pseudogene TRBV3-2) to TRBJ1-5; D not certain. Germline V gene sequence: CDR1 LGHDT, CDR2 YNNKEL (reference sequence). V lost 2 bases to trimming and J lost 7 bases, with 9 bases between them. The CDR3 length is 13 residues. Here the CDR3 reads CASSQSGNQPQHF. The CDR3 DNA reads TGTGCCAGCAGCCAATCCGGGAACCAGCCCCAGCATTTT.

The CDR3 nucleotides are TGTGCCAGCAGCCCAGGTCACAGCACAGATACGCAGTATTTT. Amino acids: CASSPGHSTDTQYF. The chain is built from TRBV7-2 and TRBJ2-3, with D unclear. This CDR3 comprises 14 residues. CDR1 is SGHTA and CDR2 is FQGNSA in the germline V gene. V was pared by 5 bases and J by 0 bases, with 9 bases between. The entire variable domain, with the rest obtained from reference TRBV7-2 and TRBJ2-3, is as follows: GAGVSQSPSNKVTEKGKDVELRCDPISGHTALYWYRQSLGQGLEFLIYFQGNSAPDKSGLPSDRFSAERTGGSVSTLTIQRTQQEDSAVYLCASSPGHSTDTQYFGPGTRLTVL.

The chain links TRBV7-2 to TRBJ2-1; perhaps TRBD1 as D (6 bases). The germline V and J ends were trimmed by 1 base and 9 bases, with 13 bases remaining between them. The germline V gene encodes CDR1 SGHTA and CDR2 FQGNSA. There are 14 residues in the CDR3. The CDR3 sequence is CASSLGRTAGEQFF. The CDR3, as DNA: TGTGCCAGCAGCTTAGGTCGGACAGCCGGTGAGCAGTTCTTC. The whole variable domain, remainder taken from reference TRBV7-2 and TRBJ2-1, is GAGVSQSPSNKVTEKGKDVELRCDPISGHTALYWYRQSLGQGLEFLIYFQGNSAPDKSGLPSDRFSAERTGGSVSTLTIQRTQQEDSAVYLCASSLGRTAGEQFFGPGTRLTVL.

The chain joins TRBV28 to TRBJ1-2; TRBD1 is a possible D gene (5 bases). CDR3 length: 15 amino acids. V gave up 5 bases and J gave up 2 bases, with 15 bases separating them. Germline CDR1 and CDR2: MDHEN and SYDVKM. The CDR3 reads CASSGAGVPNYGYTF. DNA for the CDR3: TGTGCCAGCAGTGGGGCGGGGGTTCCCAACTATGGCTACACCTTC.

The chain combines TRBV7-2 with TRBJ1-2, with TRBD1 matching over 8 bases. Looked up from germline, CDR1 is SGHTA and CDR2 is FQGNSA. The trim removed 1 base at V and 5 bases at J, leaving 3 bases unmatched. CDR3 length: 14 residues. The CDR3 region is CASSLDRQGYGYTF. The CDR3 bases are TGTGCCAGCAGCTTAGACCGACAGGGGTATGGCTACACCTTC.

This clone was seen once. The chain carries TRBV18 and TRBJ1-3; 7 positions match TRBD1. The CDR3 sequence is 13 residues long. CDR1 is KGHSH, CDR2 LQKENI, per germline. V lost 6 bases and J lost 7; bases outside the gene matches: 6. The CDR3 DNA reads TGTGCCAGCTCCTCAGGGGGACGGAACACCATATATTTT. This sequence encodes CASSSGGRNTIYF.

J is TRBJ1-6 and V is TRBV3-1 (or the pseudogene TRBV3-2); weak D call: TRBD1 (6 bases). CDR1 LGHDT and CDR2 YNNKEL come from the germline V gene (reference sequence). The CDR3 is 17 amino acids. The V end was cut by 1 base, the J end by 4 bases, with 14 bases between. CDR3 sequence (DNA): TGTGCCAGCAGCCAAGGGACCCAAAGGGGGTATAATTCACCCCTCCACTTT. Protein product: CASSQGTQRGYNSPLHF.

The chain recombines TRBV6-4 with TRBJ1-2; D might be TRBD1 (6 bases). Germline V gene sequence: CDR1 MRHNA, CDR2 SNTAGT. The V and J ends lost 2 bases and 4 bases respectively, with 11 bases between them. The CDR3 runs to 14 residues. For the CDR3, the DNA is TGTGCCAGCAGTGACGGCAGGGGCTCCTATGGCTACACCTTC. The encoded protein is CASSDGRGSYGYTF.

The genes are TRBV15 and TRBJ1-5; unclear D gene. V lost 1 base, J lost 8 bases, and 15 bases lay in between. Germline CDR1 and CDR2: LNHNV and YYDKDF (reference sequence). The CDR3 length is 15 residues. CDR3 amino acids: CATSRGGSPGEPQHF. The CDR3 DNA reads as TGTGCCACCAGCAGAGGGGGATCCCCCGGGGAGCCCCAGCATTTT.

Comments on this clone: The junction departs from the called germline gene at one end, perhaps through a read error. The genes are TRBV2 and TRBJ1-1; TRBD1 aligns across 8 bases. From germline, CDR1 is SNHLY and CDR2 FYNNEI. This CDR3 region has 14 residues. The CDR3 here is CASSGPGGGAEAFF. The CDR3 DNA sequence: TGTGCCAGCAGTGGTCCAGGGGGCGGAGCTGAGGCTTTCTTT.

The rearrangement links TRBV20-1 to TRBJ1-2; D is ambiguous. Germline V gene sequence: CDR1 DFQATT, CDR2 SNEGSKA (reference sequence). With 2 bases removed from V and 8 bases from J, the gap between germline ends came to 6 bases. This CDR3 is built from 10 residues. Written as DNA, the CDR3 is TGCAGTGCTAGACGGGAGGGCTACACCTTC. It encodes CSARREGYTF.

The CDR3 reads CASFSTGSTEAFF. As DNA, the CDR3 is TGCGCCAGCTTCTCTACAGGCTCCACTGAAGCTTTCTTT. The chain employs TRBV5-1 and TRBJ1-1; D might be TRBD1 (5 bases). Germline CDR1 SGHRS, CDR2 YFSETQ. The V gene lost 7 bases and the J gene lost 4 bases, with 14 bases spanning the gap. The CDR3 has 13 residues.

The V call is TRBV14, the J call TRBJ2-4; no firm D call. Germline V lookup: CDR1 SGHDN, CDR2 FVKESK. The length of the CDR3 is 11 residues. V lost 4 bases, J lost 11 bases, and 9 bases lay in between. The CDR3 DNA reads as TGTGCCAGCAGCCCTCGGGTAGTTCAGTACTTC. Protein sequence: CASSPRVVQYF.

This chain connects TRBV24-1 to TRBJ2-3, with TRBD1 as a possible D gene (5 bases). The CDR3 spans 14 residues. Germline V lookup: CDR1 KGHDR, CDR2 SFDVKD. V gave up 7 bases and J gave up 3 bases, with 13 bases separating them. The CDR3 spells CATRDPRGTDTQYF. Here the CDR3 DNA reads TGTGCCACCAGGGACCCAAGGGGAACAGATACGCAGTATTTT.

V usage is TRBV7-9 and J usage is TRBJ2-7, with D possibly being TRBD2 (5 bases). CDR3 size: 14 residues. Germline loops: CDR1 SEHNR, CDR2 FQNEAQ (reference sequence). Trimming shortened V by 0 bases and J by 5 bases, and 11 bases separated the two germline ends. The DNA for the CDR3 is TGTGCCAGCAGCTTAGCTGAGGGCTCGGACGAGCAGTACTTC. Translation gives CASSLAEGSDEQYF.

This clone occurred a few times. The chain is built from TRBV7-2 and TRBJ1-5; tentative D call: TRBD1 (5 bases). Trimming removed 3 bases at V and 6 bases at J, with 15 bases between. Germline lookup yields CDR1 SGHTA and CDR2 FQGNSA. CDR3 length: 15 amino acids. The CDR3 sequence is CASSLGGAPGQPQHF. DNA of the CDR3: TGTGCCAGCAGCTTGGGAGGGGCGCCTGGTCAGCCCCAGCATTTT.

The chain combines TRBV7-9 with TRBJ2-2; D possibly corresponds to TRBD1 (5 bases). The CDR3 loop spans 16 amino acids. V was shortened by 5 bases and J by 5 bases, with 18 bases between the two germline ends. Germline V lookup: CDR1 SEHNR, CDR2 FQNEAQ (reference sequence). CDR3 in DNA: TGTGCCAGCAGCCCCAAAGACAGCATTCGGACCGGGGAGCTGTTTTTT. Translated: CASSPKDSIRTGELFF.

This clone was found once. The rearrangement links TRBV6-5 to TRBJ2-3, with TRBD1 matching over 8 bases. The length of the CDR3 is 15 residues. Germline V lookup: CDR1 MNHEY, CDR2 SVGAGI. The ends lost 6 bases at V and 5 bases at J; junction bases unmatched: 10. CDR3 loop: CASSRGLPSVDTQYF. The CDR3 bases are TGTGCCAGCAGCAGGGGGCTACCCTCAGTAGATACGCAGTATTTT.

The CDR3 sequence is CATSHPGQGNTEAFF. The CDR3 DNA sequence: TGTGCCACCAGCCACCCCGGACAGGGGAACACTGAAGCTTTCTTT. The V gene is TRBV15, the J gene TRBJ1-1; 8 positions match TRBD1. From germline, CDR1 is LNHNV and CDR2 YYDKDF (reference sequence). The CDR3 covers 15 residues. Trimming cost V 5 bases and J 1 base; bases outside gene matches: 6. Filled out from reference TRBV15 and TRBJ1-1, the complete variable domain reads DAMVIQNPRYQVTQFGKPVTLSCSQTLNHNVMYWYQQKSSQAPKLLFHYYDKDFNNEADTPDNFQSRRPNTSFCFLDIRSPGLGDTAMYLCATSHPGQGNTEAFFGQGTRLTVV.

The chain joins TRBV28 to TRBJ1-1; D perhaps matches TRBD1 (6 bases). V lost 6 bases, J lost 3 bases, and 20 bases lay in between. The CDR3 sequence is 16 residues long. Germline values: CDR1 MDHEN, CDR2 SYDVKM. The CDR3 region has the DNA TGTGCCAGCAGCCTCAGTGGACAGCCTAGATACACTGAAGCTTTCTTT. This encodes CASSLSGQPRYTEAFF.

The chain carries TRBV11-3 and TRBJ1-1; D may be TRBD1 (6 bases). CDR1 is SGHNT and CDR2 is YENEEA in the germline V gene. Trimming removed 5 bases from V and 4 bases from J, with 17 bases in between. The CDR3 totals 15 residues. CDR3: CASSAEGGSGTEAFF. For the CDR3, the DNA is TGTGCCAGCAGCGCAGAGGGGGGGTCGGGCACTGAAGCTTTCTTT.

The chain employs TRBV3-1 (or the pseudogene TRBV3-2) and TRBJ2-2; 7 nucleotides align to TRBD2. V lost 4 bases and J lost 5; bases outside the gene matches: 1. This CDR3 region has 13 residues. CDR1 and CDR2 from the germline V gene are LGHDT and YNNKEL (reference sequence). This CDR3 reads CASSRGSTGELFF. As DNA, the CDR3 is TGTGCCAGCAGCCGCGGGAGTACCGGGGAGCTGTTTTTT.

This chain links TRBV4-1 with TRBJ2-5; D is possibly TRBD2 (5 bases). Trimming stripped 4 bases from V and 5 bases from J, with 20 bases between. CDR3 length: 16 residues. Germline lookup yields CDR1 MGHRA and CDR2 YSYEKL. The CDR3: CASSLRWEMNTETQYF. CDR3 nucleotide sequence: TGCGCCAGCAGCCTTCGGTGGGAGATGAATACGGAGACCCAGTACTTC.

J is TRBJ2-7 and V is TRBV5-1, with 9 nucleotides matching TRBD1. The ends lost 2 bases at V and 4 bases at J; junction bases unmatched: 4. The CDR3 extends over 14 amino acids. The germline gives CDR1 SGHRS, CDR2 YFSETQ. The DNA of the CDR3 is TGCGCCAGCAGCTTCACGGGACAGGGTTACGAGCAGTACTTC. Translation: CASSFTGQGYEQYF.

V is TRBV15 and J is TRBJ1-2; D might be TRBD1 (5 bases). CDR1 and CDR2 (germline): LNHNV, YYDKDF (reference sequence). V lost 5 bases and J 5 bases, leaving 15 bases between the germline ends. CDR3 length equals 14 residues. The CDR3: CATSGLDRQYGYTF. CDR3 in DNA: TGTGCCACCAGCGGGTTAGACAGACAGTATGGCTACACCTTC.

CDR3 sequence reads: CASSQEQGNNEQFF. Here the CDR3 DNA reads TGTGCCAGCAGCCAGGAACAGGGGAACAATGAGCAGTTCTTC. The V gene is TRBV2, the J gene TRBJ2-1, with 7 positions matching TRBD1. Germline values: CDR1 SNHLY, CDR2 FYNNEI. The CDR3 contains 14 residues. Trimming removed 6 bases from V and 5 bases from J; junction bases left unmatched: 7. The full variable domain, its missing parts supplied by reference TRBV2 and TRBJ2-1, is EPEVTQTPSHQVTQMGQEVILRCVPISNHLYFYWYRQILGQKVEFLVSFYNNEISEKSEIFDDQFSVERPDGSNFTLKIRSTKLEDSAMYFCASSQEQGNNEQFFGPGTRLTVL.

V gene TRBV18 combines with J gene TRBJ1-4; maybe TRBD1 (5 bases). CDR3 length: 13 residues. V gave up 4 bases and J gave up 6 bases, with 9 bases separating them. CDR1 and CDR2 from the germline V gene are KGHSH and LQKENI. Here the CDR3 reads CASSQGRDEKLFF. The CDR3 DNA reads TGTGCCAGCTCACAGGGGAGGGATGAAAAACTGTTTTTT.

This chain uses TRBV11-2 with TRBJ2-2; D is perhaps TRBD1 (5 bases). The ends were cut back, 6 bases at V and 7 bases at J, with 15 bases in the middle. The CDR3 is 14 amino acids. In germline, CDR1 is SGHAT, CDR2 FQNNGV. The CDR3 loop is CASRSTGSSGELFF. CDR3 DNA: TGTGCCAGCAGATCTACAGGATCGAGCGGGGAGCTGTTTTTT.

V gene TRBV28 combines with J gene TRBJ2-5, with TRBD1 matching over 9 bases. Looked up from germline, CDR1 is MDHEN and CDR2 is SYDVKM. The CDR3 spans 15 residues. V was clipped by 6 bases and J by 1 base; unmatched bases: 6. The CDR3 here is CASRSPGQGQETQYF. Written as DNA, the CDR3 is TGTGCCAGCAGATCACCGGGACAGGGCCAAGAGACCCAGTACTTC.